A single sample is the source of the 22 T cell receptor beta chains below, sequenced in a study of blood T cell repertoires in COVID-19. Only in-frame clones appear in the TCRdb table, and some are missing; sequencing was by immunoSEQ multiplex PCR. The sample lists roughly 65,000 clones; over 60% were seen once. The sample comprised peripheral blood. All receptors come from a human donor in a cohort sampled during active COVID-19.

This chain uses TRBV3-1 (or the pseudogene TRBV3-2) with TRBJ2-3; tentative D call: TRBD2 (7 bases). CDR1 is LGHDT and CDR2 is YNNKEL in the germline V gene (reference sequence). Deletions cut 1 base from V and 4 bases from J, with 12 bases between. The CDR3 spans 15 residues. CDR3 DNA: TGTGCCAGCAGCCAAGCCGGGGGGCGGGCAGATACGCAGTATTTT. Its protein product is CASSQAGGRADTQYF.

The chain is built from TRBV11-2 and TRBJ2-7; 9 bases fit TRBD1. Germline V lookup: CDR1 SGHAT, CDR2 FQNNGV. This CDR3 has 15 residues. Trimming at V came to 1 base and at J to 3 bases, leaving 4 bases not matched to a gene. As DNA, the CDR3 is TGTGCCAGCAGCTTAGGGGGACAGGGCTACTACGAGCAGTACTTC. As protein: CASSLGGQGYYEQYF.

The gene calls are TRBV5-1 and TRBJ2-7, with TRBD2 as a possible D gene (6 bases). The CDR3 consists of 14 residues. The germline V gene has CDR1 SGHRS and CDR2 YFSETQ. V lost 3 bases and J lost 1, with 11 bases in between. The CDR3 bases are TGCGCCAGCAGCTGGGGGGACCGTTCCTACGAGCAGTACTTC. Protein: CASSWGDRSYEQYF.

V is TRBV18 and J is TRBJ1-3; 9 bases are a match to TRBD1. The CDR3 spans 16 residues. V gave up 4 bases and J gave up 4 bases; unmatched junction bases: 8. The germline gives CDR1 KGHSH, CDR2 LQKENI. As DNA, the CDR3 is TGTGCCAGCTCACTAGGGACAGGGAGGTCCGGAAACACCATATATTTT. Its translation is CASSLGTGRSGNTIYF. The full variable domain, in which reference TRBV18 and TRBJ1-3 provide the parts outside the CDR3, is NAGVMQNPRHLVRRRGQEARLRCSPMKGHSHVYWYRQLPEEGLKFMVYLQKENIIDESGMPKERFSAEFPKEGPSILRIQQVVRGDSAAYFCASSLGTGRSGNTIYFGEGSWLTVV.

To note about this clone: Just one base apart from a much larger clone, this may be a read error. Other DNA variants within this sample encode the same CDR3. J is TRBJ1-1 and V is TRBV29-1; 7 bases align to TRBD1. J gave up 0 bases and V 0 bases, and 4 bases lay outside the gene matches. Germline CDR1 and CDR2: SQVTM and ANQGSEA. The CDR3 is made up of 15 amino acids. CDR3 bases: TGCAGCGTTGAAGATGAGGGGGCGCTGAACACTGAAGCTTTCTTT. It codes for CSVEDEGALNTEAFF.

This clone occurred once. This chain links TRBV7-9 with TRBJ1-1; tentatively, D is TRBD1 (5 bases). Germline V gene lookup returns CDR1 SEHNR and CDR2 FQNEAQ (reference sequence). This CDR3 spans 14 amino acids. Trimming stripped 0 bases from V and 4 bases from J, with 9 bases between. The CDR3: CASSLAGASTEAFF. The CDR3 nucleotides are TGTGCCAGCAGCTTAGCAGGGGCGAGCACTGAAGCTTTCTTT.

CDR3 coding DNA: TGTGCCAGCTCTGAGGGTAGCGGGAACGGCTACGAGCAGTACTTC. Translating it yields CASSEGSGNGYEQYF. The gene calls are TRBV18 and TRBJ2-7; 8 bases fit TRBD2. The germline CDR1 and CDR2 sequences are KGHSH and LQKENI. The trim removed 6 bases at V and 3 bases at J, leaving 10 bases unmatched. The CDR3 sequence is 15 residues long. Full variable domain (remainder filled in from reference TRBV18 and TRBJ2-7): NAGVMQNPRHLVRRRGQEARLRCSPMKGHSHVYWYRQLPEEGLKFMVYLQKENIIDESGMPKERFSAEFPKEGPSILRIQQVVRGDSAAYFCASSEGSGNGYEQYFGPGTRLTVT.

The chain is built from TRBV5-1 and TRBJ1-6; perhaps TRBD1 as D (6 bases). Trimming removed 6 bases at V and 7 bases at J, with 11 bases between. Germline V gene sequence: CDR1 SGHRS, CDR2 YFSETQ. The CDR3 has 13 amino acids. CDR3 sequence (DNA): TGCGCCAGCAAGACAGGAACCAATTCACCCCTCCACTTT. Protein: CASKTGTNSPLHF.

The J gene is TRBJ2-1, the V gene TRBV3-1 (or the pseudogene TRBV3-2); 7 bases are a match to TRBD2. This CDR3 has 17 amino acids. J gave up 4 bases and V 4 bases, and 13 bases lay outside the gene matches. Germline assignment: CDR1 LGHDT and CDR2 YNNKEL (reference sequence). For the CDR3, the DNA is TGTGCCAGCAGCCTTCGTAACAGACTAGCTTATTACAATGAGCAGTTCTTC. Amino acid sequence: CASSLRNRLAYYNEQFF.

The chain is built from TRBV19 and TRBJ1-5; 7 bases match TRBD1. Germline V gives CDR1 LNHDA, CDR2 SQIVND (reference sequence). The CDR3 extends over 14 amino acids. V trimming: 7 bases; J trimming: 9 bases; junction bases outside the gene matches: 12. The CDR3 reads CASTSGQASRPQHF. The CDR3 DNA sequence: TGTGCCAGTACCTCTGGACAGGCCTCCCGGCCCCAGCATTTT.

V is TRBV11-2 and J is TRBJ2-1; maybe TRBD1 (7 bases). The germline V gene encodes CDR1 SGHAT and CDR2 FQNNGV. The V and J ends lost 8 bases and 8 bases respectively, with 25 bases between them. The CDR3 has 16 amino acids. The CDR3 sequence is CASSQRGRGLGDEQFF. The CDR3 DNA is TGTGCCAGCTCCCAAAGGGGGCGGGGATTAGGGGATGAGCAGTTCTTC.

The rearrangement links TRBV27 to TRBJ1-4; perhaps TRBD1 as D (6 bases). This CDR3 has 15 amino acids. V lost 5 bases and J lost 5, with 15 bases in between. Germline CDR1 and CDR2: MNHEY and SMNVEV (reference sequence). CDR3 bases: TGTGCCAGCAGTCGCCGACAGGACCCCAATGAAAAACTGTTTTTT. Its translation is CASSRRQDPNEKLFF.

The rearrangement uses TRBV23-1 and TRBJ2-2; weak D call: TRBD2 (6 bases). TRBV23-1 is an ORF; its function is uncertain. The CDR3 spans 15 residues. V was shortened by 2 bases and J by 1 base, with 8 bases between the two germline ends. This chain's CDR3 is CASSQPGGNTGELFF. The CDR3 DNA sequence: TGCGCCAGCAGTCAACCCGGGGGGAACACCGGGGAGCTGTTTTTT.

The V gene is TRBV28, the J gene TRBJ2-1; D not resolved. The germline V and J ends were trimmed by 7 bases and 7 bases, with 8 bases remaining between them. This CDR3 comprises 11 residues. Germline CDR1 and CDR2: MDHEN and SYDVKM. The DNA of the CDR3 is TGTGCCAGCACCCAGGTGAATGAGCAGTTCTTC. It codes for CASTQVNEQFF. Based on the CDR3 plus reference TRBV28 and TRBJ2-1, the full variable domain is DVKVTQSSRYLVKRTGEKVFLECVQDMDHENMFWYRQDPGLGLRLIYFSYDVKMKEKGDIPEGYSVSREKKERFSLILESASTNQTSMYLCASTQVNEQFFGPGTRLTVL.

The chain employs TRBV7-9 and TRBJ2-5; possible D gene TRBD2, 5 bases. The CDR3 has 14 amino acids. The germline V gene encodes CDR1 SEHNR and CDR2 FQNEAQ (reference sequence). V gave up 5 bases and J gave up 5 bases, with 15 bases separating them. The CDR3 is CASSPRVPWETQYF. CDR3 nucleotide sequence: TGTGCCAGCAGCCCGAGGGTCCCCTGGGAGACCCAGTACTTC.

The chain is built from TRBV5-1 and TRBJ2-7; tentative D call: TRBD1 (6 bases). The V gene's germline CDR1 is SGHRS and CDR2 YFSETQ. This CDR3 is built from 14 residues. V dropped 1 base and J dropped 2 bases, with 10 bases sitting between them. The CDR3 DNA reads as TGCGCCAGCAGCTTGAGGACAGAAACCTACGAGCAGTACTTC. This translates into CASSLRTETYEQYF.

The CDR3, as DNA: TGTGCCAGCAGACTAGGACAGGCGGAAGAGCAGTACTTC. As protein: CASRLGQAEEQYF. The genes are TRBV2 and TRBJ2-7; TRBD1 matches 7 bases. Germline V gene sequence: CDR1 SNHLY, CDR2 FYNNEI. The ends lost 6 bases at V and 7 bases at J; junction bases unmatched: 9. The CDR3 has 13 residues.

The genes are TRBV20-1 and TRBJ2-7, with D possibly TRBD2 on 5 matching bases. Trimming took off 3 bases at V and 3 bases at J, with 18 bases between the two ends. CDR3 length: 15 residues. Germline V gene data show CDR1 as DFQATT and CDR2 as SNEGSKA (reference sequence). The CDR3 DNA sequence: TGCAGTGCTAGTCGGCCCCCCGGGGTCGGCTACGAGCAGTACTTC. This codes for CSASRPPGVGYEQYF.

The chain couples TRBV15 to TRBJ1-3; perhaps TRBD1 as D (5 bases). The germline V gene encodes CDR1 LNHNV and CDR2 YYDKDF (reference sequence). Between the trimmed V and J ends, which lost 0 bases and 8 bases, there was a span of 8 bases. The CDR3 covers 13 residues. CDR3 bases: TGTGCCACCAGCAGAGATCTAGGGGACACCATATATTTT. It encodes CATSRDLGDTIYF. The full variable domain, its missing parts supplied by reference TRBV15 and TRBJ1-3, is DAMVIQNPRYQVTQFGKPVTLSCSQTLNHNVMYWYQQKSSQAPKLLFHYYDKDFNNEADTPDNFQSRRPNTSFCFLDIRSPGLGDTAMYLCATSRDLGDTIYFGEGSWLTVV.

The DNA for the CDR3 is TGTGCCAGCAGCCAGGCCCTAGCGGGAGGGACAGATACGCAGTATTTT. Its protein product is CASSQALAGGTDTQYF. The chain employs TRBV7-2 and TRBJ2-3, with TRBD2 identical over 12 bases. Germline CDR1 reads SGHTA; CDR2 reads FQGNSA. V lost 5 bases and J lost 3; bases outside the gene matches: 6. CDR3 length: 16 residues. Using reference TRBV7-2 and TRBJ2-3 for the parts outside the CDR3, the full variable domain is GAGVSQSPSNKVTEKGKDVELRCDPISGHTALYWYRQSLGQGLEFLIYFQGNSAPDKSGLPSDRFSAERTGGSVSTLTIQRTQQEDSAVYLCASSQALAGGTDTQYFGPGTRLTVL.

The CDR3 sequence: CATSEGGRGQPQHF. Here the CDR3 DNA reads TGTGCCACCAGTGAGGGGGGGCGGGGTCAGCCCCAGCATTTT. The chain recombines TRBV24-1 with TRBJ1-5; D perhaps matches TRBD1 (6 bases). This CDR3 region has 14 residues. The germline V and J ends were trimmed by 4 bases and 6 bases, with 12 bases remaining between them. Germline V gene data show CDR1 as KGHDR and CDR2 as SFDVKD.

J is TRBJ2-5 and V is TRBV10-3, with D possibly TRBD1 on 6 matching bases. V dropped 3 bases and J dropped 4 bases, with 15 bases sitting between them. Germline V lookup: CDR1 ENHRY, CDR2 SYGVKD. The CDR3 covers 15 residues. The CDR3 is CAISDTRGGGETQYF. DNA for the CDR3: TGTGCCATCAGTGACACCAGGGGTGGAGGAGAGACCCAGTACTTC.